This T cell receptor (beta chain) was captured by sequencing in a study of control samples from healthy donors and cancer patients. Clones were sequenced by immunoSEQ multiplex PCR, and TCRdb holds only the in-frame ones, with some missing. The sample carries approximately 79,000 clones, about 89% recorded once. The CDR3 totals 16 residues. Germline V gene lookup returns CDR1 SGHTA and CDR2 FQGNSA. With 6 bases removed from V and 1 base from J, the gap between germline ends came to 15 bases. This TCR was sampled from a man in his fifties in good health. The chain is built from TRBV7-2 and TRBJ2-2; D is possibly TRBD2 (7 bases). What was sequenced was blood. CDR3 nucleotides: TGTGCCAGCAGGGCACGGCGGGGGCGGAACACCGGGGAGCTGTTTTTT. It specifies CASRARRGRNTGELFF.